This TCR beta chain came from a study of blood T cell repertoires in COVID-19. Germline V gives CDR1 MGHDK, CDR2 SYGVNS. This CDR3 is built from 15 residues. Losses at the gene ends were 7 bases for V and 5 bases for J; bases not matched to a gene: 13. Profiling relied on immunoSEQ multiplex PCR, and the TCRdb table lists in-frame clones only, not all of them. The repertoire has some 66,000 clones, about 70% of them found once; the top ten carry 45% to 65%. This rearrangement joins TRBV25-1 to TRBJ2-5; TRBD1 matches 7 bases. The sample comprised peripheral blood. The clonotype was recovered from a woman aged 80 or older with acute or convalescent COVID-19. For the CDR3, the DNA is TGTGCCAGCACCCCCGCAGGGGGTTATGCGGAGACCCAGTACTTC. Translation gives CASTPAGGYAETQYF.